What follows is one T cell receptor (beta chain) and its context. Germline CDR1 and CDR2: SGHTA and FQGTGA. The V and J ends lost 8 bases and 8 bases respectively, with 19 bases between them. The CDR3 sequence is 14 residues long. This specimen comes from a study of blood T cell repertoires in COVID-19. Produced via immunoSEQ multiplex PCR; TCRdb's table is partial and in-frame only. The table records more than 350,000 clones, around 87% of them present only once. Sequenced: peripheral blood. This chain uses TRBV7-3 with TRBJ2-1; D possibly corresponds to TRBD2 (6 bases). The source of this sequence is a woman under 40 with COVID-19, enrolled during active disease. CDR3 nucleotides: TGTGCCAGCTCCCCGGGGGTGGTAAGTGATGAGCAGTTCTTC. Its translation: CASSPGVVSDEQFF.